This passage covers 22 T cell receptor beta chains from one sample sequenced in a study of T cells in localized non-small cell lung cancer. Only in-frame clones appear in the TCRdb table, and some are missing; sequencing was by immunoSEQ multiplex PCR. The sample contains 23,000 or so clones, nearly 90% of which appear only once. The input for sequencing was peripheral blood mononuclear cells, taken before any cancer treatment. The receptors were sampled from a male donor older than 55 with stage II lung adenocarcinoma.

This clone turned up a few times. V usage is TRBV5-1 and J usage is TRBJ2-3, with 7 bases that match TRBD1. Germline lookup yields CDR1 SGHRS and CDR2 YFSETQ. The CDR3 length is 14 residues. V lost 6 bases to trimming and J lost 2 bases; unmatched junction nucleotides: 6. The CDR3 is CASKTGVHTDTQYF. For the CDR3, the DNA is TGCGCCAGCAAAACAGGGGTGCACACAGATACGCAGTATTTT.

Only a few counts were recorded for this clone. The chain employs TRBV14 and TRBJ2-7, with D uncertain. Between the trimmed V and J ends, which lost 5 bases and 5 bases, there was a span of 7 bases. This CDR3 is built from 11 residues. Germline V gene sequence: CDR1 SGHDN, CDR2 FVKESK. This CDR3 reads CASSVRNEQYF. The CDR3 DNA reads as TGTGCCAGCAGCGTTCGCAACGAGCAGTACTTC. Full variable domain (outside the CDR3, taken from reference TRBV14 and TRBJ2-7): EAGVTQFPSHSVIEKGQTVTLRCDPISGHDNLYWYRRVMGKEIKFLLHFVKESKQDESGMPNNRFLAERTGGTYSTLKVQPAELEDSGVYFCASSVRNEQYFGPGTRLTVT.

This rearrangement joins TRBV20-1 to TRBJ2-7, with 9 bases fitting TRBD2. Per the germline V gene, CDR1 is DFQATT and CDR2 is SNEGSKA (reference sequence). V lost 7 bases to trimming and J lost 4 bases; unmatched junction nucleotides: 2. The CDR3 is 11 residues long. The CDR3 bases are TGCAGTGGGCGGGAGGGATACGAGCAGTACTTC. Protein product: CSGREGYEQYF.

The J gene is TRBJ1-4, the V gene TRBV27, with 8 bases aligning to TRBD1. The CDR3 is 16 amino acids. V gave up 4 bases and J gave up 7 bases; unmatched junction bases: 11. Germline V lookup: CDR1 MNHEY, CDR2 SMNVEV (reference sequence). The CDR3 DNA sequence: TGTGCCAGCAGTTCCCACGGACAGGGAAGCGGTGAAAAACTGTTTTTT. Translation: CASSSHGQGSGEKLFF.

As DNA, the CDR3 is TGCGCCAGCAGCTTGATGGCGAGCTCCTACAATGAGCAGTTCTTC. This gives the protein CASSLMASSYNEQFF. The chain joins TRBV5-1 to TRBJ2-1; no definite D call. Per germline, CDR1 SGHRS and CDR2 YFSETQ. Between the trimmed V and J ends, which lost 1 base and 0 bases, there was a span of 8 bases. The CDR3 consists of 15 residues.

This clone was seen a few times. This sequence joins TRBV28 and TRBJ2-1; 8 nucleotides align to TRBD2. CDR1 and CDR2 (germline): MDHEN, SYDVKM. V shed 3 bases, J shed 0 bases, and the junction held 10 bases outside the gene matches. The CDR3 is made up of 18 amino acids. Written as DNA, the CDR3 is TGTGCCAGCAGTTTTAGCGGGGACATGGTTAACTCCTACAATGAGCAGTTCTTC. It is translated as CASSFSGDMVNSYNEQFF.

Details on this clone: The junction departs from the called germline gene at one end, perhaps through a read error. This chain joins TRBV7-7 and TRBJ2-1, with 10 bases fitting TRBD2. This CDR3 comprises 15 residues. Germline lookup yields CDR1 SSHAT and CDR2 FNYEAQ (reference sequence). As DNA, the CDR3 is TGTGCTAGCAGCGCCGGGGGACTAGCGAGAGTTGAGCAGTTCTTC. This translates into CASSAGGLARVEQFF.

The rearrangement uses TRBV6-1 and TRBJ2-7; no reliable D call. This CDR3 contains 13 residues. CDR1 is MNHNS and CDR2 is SASEGT in the germline V gene. Trimming took off 7 bases at V and 7 bases at J, with 17 bases between the two ends. CDR3 region: CASNTMLGGEQYF. In nucleotides, the CDR3 is TGTGCCAGCAATACTATGTTGGGTGGAGAGCAGTACTTC.

This rearrangement joins TRBV7-8 to TRBJ2-2; 9 bases fit TRBD1. The CDR3 runs to 15 residues. J gave up 5 bases and V 4 bases, and 5 bases lay outside the gene matches. The germline V gene has CDR1 SGHVS and CDR2 FQNEAQ. The CDR3 DNA follows: TGTGCCAGCAGCTCATACAGGGGGCGAACCGGGGAGCTGTTTTTT. Protein: CASSSYRGRTGELFF.

This clone occurred once. V usage is TRBV7-8 and J usage is TRBJ2-1; weak D call: TRBD2 (6 bases). The germline V and J ends were trimmed by 2 bases and 7 bases, with 12 bases remaining between them. Germline CDR1 reads SGHVS; CDR2 reads FQNEAQ. The CDR3 has 14 amino acids. The CDR3 is CASSLMPGTNEQFF. DNA of the CDR3: TGTGCCAGCAGCTTAATGCCAGGGACTAATGAGCAGTTCTTC.

As regards this clone: Germline is not matched at one junction end, which may reflect a read error. This sample also contains other DNA sequences that code for the same CDR3. The CDR3 loop reads CASSRTGQSDEQYF. The CDR3 DNA sequence: TGTGCCAGCAGCCGTACGGGACAGTCGGACGAGCAGTACTTT. The V and J genes are TRBV11-2 and TRBJ2-7; 7 bases match TRBD1. Germline CDR1 and CDR2: SGHAT and FQNNGV. The CDR3 is 14 amino acids.

V is TRBV4-1 and J is TRBJ2-1; 12 bases match TRBD2. In germline, CDR1 is MGHRA, CDR2 YSYEKL. After removal of 5 bases from V and 0 bases from J, the junction contained 5 bases not matched to a gene. The CDR3 spans 17 residues. CDR3 loop: CASSGTSGLLSYNEQFF. CDR3 coding DNA: TGCGCCAGCAGCGGGACTAGCGGGCTCCTCTCCTACAATGAGCAGTTCTTC.

The CDR3 DNA reads TGTGCCAGCAGCCCAGGGGTTAGGGCCAATGAGCAGTTCTTC. Its protein is CASSPGVRANEQFF. The chain links TRBV7-8 to TRBJ2-1; possibly TRBD1 for D (6 bases). The V gene's germline CDR1 is SGHVS and CDR2 FQNEAQ. The CDR3 totals 14 residues. V was clipped by 5 bases and J by 6 bases, with 14 bases between them.

The chain uses TRBV5-1 and TRBJ1-3, with a weak D call TRBD1 (5 bases). Germline V gene lookup returns CDR1 SGHRS and CDR2 YFSETQ. V lost 8 bases, J lost 0 bases, and 12 bases lay in between. This CDR3 has 14 amino acids. The CDR3 here is CASSKGSSGNTIYF. DNA of the CDR3: TGCGCCAGTTCGAAGGGGAGCTCTGGAAACACCATATATTTT. Full variable domain (outside the CDR3, taken from reference TRBV5-1 and TRBJ1-3): KAGVTQTPRYLIKTRGQQVTLSCSPISGHRSVSWYQQTPGQGLQFLFEYFSETQRNKGNFPGRFSGRQFSNSRSEMNVSTLELGDSALYLCASSKGSSGNTIYFGEGSWLTVV.

The rearrangement uses TRBV28 and TRBJ1-5; D not certain. This CDR3 has 12 amino acids. V gave up 6 bases and J gave up 2 bases, with 5 bases separating them. Germline CDR1 reads MDHEN; CDR2 reads SYDVKM. Here the CDR3 reads CASSGGNQPQHF. The CDR3 nucleotides read TGTGCCAGCAGCGGTGGCAATCAGCCCCAGCATTTT.

This chain links TRBV19 with TRBJ2-1; D possibly corresponds to TRBD1 (5 bases). V was pared by 1 base and J by 9 bases, with 16 bases between. The CDR3 spans 15 residues. Per the germline V gene, CDR1 is LNHDA and CDR2 is SQIVND (reference sequence). The CDR3 sequence is CASSIAGLPLGEQFF. The CDR3 bases are TGTGCCAGTAGTATAGCAGGGCTCCCCTTGGGTGAGCAGTTCTTC.

Turning to this clone: Other DNA sequences in the same sample also yield this CDR3. The rearrangement uses TRBV7-2 and TRBJ1-5, with TRBD1 matching 7 bases. Germline V gene data show CDR1 as SGHTA and CDR2 as FQGNSA. J was trimmed by 7 bases and V by 0 bases; bases with no gene match: 6. The CDR3 length is 15 residues. Here the CDR3 reads CASSLAGGGGQPQHF. In DNA, the CDR3 is TGTGCCAGCAGCTTAGCAGGGGGCGGGGGGCAGCCCCAGCATTTT.

This clone was seen only once. This chain uses TRBV28 with TRBJ1-4, with D possibly matching TRBD1 (5 bases). The CDR3 sequence is 16 residues long. V was trimmed by 4 bases and J by 8 bases, leaving 20 bases between them. In germline, CDR1 is MDHEN, CDR2 SYDVKM. The CDR3 sequence is CASSSGQARRREKLFF. CDR3 in DNA: TGTGCCAGCAGTTCTGGACAAGCCAGGCGTAGGGAAAAACTGTTTTTT.

The CDR3: CASIPVRGSDTQYF. The CDR3 DNA follows: TGTGCCAGCATCCCGGTGAGGGGTTCAGATACGCAGTATTTT. The chain recombines TRBV6-1 with TRBJ2-3; D may correspond to TRBD1 or TRBD2 (5 bases each). The CDR3 length is 14 residues. The V end was cut by 7 bases, the J end by 4 bases, with 15 bases between. In germline, CDR1 is MNHNS, CDR2 SASEGT.

This chain connects TRBV25-1 to TRBJ2-7; 15 bases are shared with TRBD2. The germline V gene has CDR1 MGHDK and CDR2 SYGVNS. With 4 bases clipped from V and 2 bases from J, the junction kept 6 bases outside the gene matches. The CDR3 contains 17 residues. This chain's CDR3 is CASSGGLAGGDAYEQYF. CDR3 nucleotides: TGTGCCAGCAGTGGAGGACTAGCGGGAGGGGATGCCTACGAGCAGTACTTC.

The V call is TRBV27, the J call TRBJ2-7, with 7 bases lining up with TRBD1. CDR3 length equals 14 residues. Germline V gives CDR1 MNHEY, CDR2 SMNVEV (reference sequence). The V segment lost 0 bases and the J segment 9 bases; nucleotides outside the gene matches: 8. The CDR3 coding sequence is TGTGCCAGCAGTTTATCCAGGGGGAACTTTGTGCAGTACTTC. It encodes CASSLSRGNFVQYF.

The chain joins TRBV5-1 to TRBJ2-1, with 7 bases that match TRBD2. This CDR3 comprises 16 residues. V lost 3 bases, J lost 2 bases, and 8 bases stayed unmatched. Germline CDR1 SGHRS, CDR2 YFSETQ. The chain's CDR3 is CASSSSGGTPYNEQFF. Written as DNA, the CDR3 is TGCGCCAGCAGCTCTTCGGGAGGAACCCCCTACAATGAGCAGTTCTTC.